This TCR beta chain derives from a study of blood T cell repertoires in COVID-19. As originally analysed: Reference gene primers were amplified, and this amplification served to estimate nucleated cell counts. Only in-frame clones appear in the TCRdb table, and some are missing; sequencing was by immunoSEQ multiplex PCR. That table gives V, J and clone size, and the DNA gave D and trimming. The sample lists 250,000 to 350,000 clones; around 90% were seen once. Germline CDR1 reads SGHAT; CDR2 reads FQNNGV. Trimming stripped 5 bases from V and 5 bases from J, with 15 bases between. This CDR3 is built from 14 residues.

What was sequenced was PBMCs or T cells enriched from blood (not recorded which). The V call is TRBV11-2, the J call TRBJ2-5, with D tentatively TRBD2 (6 bases). This sequence originates from a woman between 18 and 30 years old with acute COVID-19. The CDR3 sequence is CASSLRPGRETQYF. CDR3 DNA sequence: TGTGCCAGCAGCCTCAGGCCGGGGAGGGAGACCCAGTACTTC.